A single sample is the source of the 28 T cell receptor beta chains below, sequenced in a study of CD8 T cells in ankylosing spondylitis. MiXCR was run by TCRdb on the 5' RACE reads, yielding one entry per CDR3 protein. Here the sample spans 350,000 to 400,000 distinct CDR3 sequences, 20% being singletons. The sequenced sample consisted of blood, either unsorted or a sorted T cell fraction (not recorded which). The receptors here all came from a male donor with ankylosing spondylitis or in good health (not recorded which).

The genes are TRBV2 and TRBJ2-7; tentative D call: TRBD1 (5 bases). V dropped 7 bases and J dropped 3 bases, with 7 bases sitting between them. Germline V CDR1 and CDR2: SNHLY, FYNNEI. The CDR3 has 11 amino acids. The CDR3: CASTRDYEQYF. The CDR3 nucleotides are TGTGCCAGCACCAGGGACTACGAGCAGTACTTC. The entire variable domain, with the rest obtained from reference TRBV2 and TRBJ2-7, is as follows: EPEVTQTPSHQVTQMGQEVILRCVPISNHLYFYWYRQILGQKVEFLVSFYNNEISEKSEIFDDQFSVERPDGSNFTLKIRSTKLEDSAMYFCASTRDYEQYFGPGTRLTVT.

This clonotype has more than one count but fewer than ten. CDR3: CASSLSSVRSYEQYF. For the CDR3, the DNA is TGTGCCAGCAGTCTCTCTAGCGTACGGTCCTACGAGCAGTACTTC. The chain carries TRBV6-1 and TRBJ2-7, with D perhaps matching TRBD2 (6 bases). V was clipped by 5 bases and J by 1 base, with 15 bases between them. CDR3 size: 15 residues. In germline, CDR1 is MNHNS, CDR2 SASEGT.

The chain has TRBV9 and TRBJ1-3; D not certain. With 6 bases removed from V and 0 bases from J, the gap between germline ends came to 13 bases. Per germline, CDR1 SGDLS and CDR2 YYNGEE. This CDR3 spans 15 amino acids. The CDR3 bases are TGTGCCAGCAAGACCAGCACCATCTCTGGAAACACCATATATTTT. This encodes CASKTSTISGNTIYF.

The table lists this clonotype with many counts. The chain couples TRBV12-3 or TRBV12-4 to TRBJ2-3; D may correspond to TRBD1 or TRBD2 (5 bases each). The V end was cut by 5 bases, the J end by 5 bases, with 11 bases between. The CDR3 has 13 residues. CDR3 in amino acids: CASSRGPIDTQYF. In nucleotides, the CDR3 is TGTGCCAGCAGTCGGGGACCGATAGATACGCAGTATTTT.

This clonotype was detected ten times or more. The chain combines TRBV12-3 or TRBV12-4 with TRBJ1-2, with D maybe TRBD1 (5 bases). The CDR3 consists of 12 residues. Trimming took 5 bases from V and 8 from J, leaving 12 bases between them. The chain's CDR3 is CASSPIGAGYTF. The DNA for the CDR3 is TGTGCCAGCAGTCCCATAGGGGCCGGCTACACCTTC.

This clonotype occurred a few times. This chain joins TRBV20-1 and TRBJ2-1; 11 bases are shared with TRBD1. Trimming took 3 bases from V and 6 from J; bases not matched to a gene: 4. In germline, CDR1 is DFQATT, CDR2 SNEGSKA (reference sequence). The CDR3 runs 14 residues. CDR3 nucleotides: TGCAGTGCTAGGTGGACAGGGGGCTTCAATGAGCAGTTCTTC. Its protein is CSARWTGGFNEQFF.

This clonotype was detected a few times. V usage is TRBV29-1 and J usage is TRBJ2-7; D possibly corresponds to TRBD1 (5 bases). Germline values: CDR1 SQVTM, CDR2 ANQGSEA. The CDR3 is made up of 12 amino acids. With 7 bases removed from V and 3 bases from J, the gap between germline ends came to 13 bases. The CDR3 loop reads CSAGHAIYEQYF. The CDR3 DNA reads TGCAGCGCCGGACACGCTATCTACGAGCAGTACTTC.

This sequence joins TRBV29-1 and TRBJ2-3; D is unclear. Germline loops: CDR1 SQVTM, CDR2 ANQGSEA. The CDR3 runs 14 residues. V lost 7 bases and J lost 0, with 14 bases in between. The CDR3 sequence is CSASGSKSTDTQYF. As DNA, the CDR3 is TGCAGCGCATCAGGCTCAAAAAGCACAGATACGCAGTATTTT.

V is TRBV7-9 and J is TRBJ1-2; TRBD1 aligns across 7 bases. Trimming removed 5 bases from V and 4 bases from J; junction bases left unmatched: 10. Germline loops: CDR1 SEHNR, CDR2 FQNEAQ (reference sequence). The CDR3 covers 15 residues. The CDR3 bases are TGTGCCAGCAGCGTCCCGTTGGGACAGCTCTATGGCTACACCTTC. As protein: CASSVPLGQLYGYTF.

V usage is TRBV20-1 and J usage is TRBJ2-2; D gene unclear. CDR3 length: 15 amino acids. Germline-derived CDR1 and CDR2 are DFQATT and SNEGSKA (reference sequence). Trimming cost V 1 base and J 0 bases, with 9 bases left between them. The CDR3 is CSARGEDTNTGELFF. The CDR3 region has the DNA TGCAGTGCTAGAGGTGAAGACACGAACACCGGGGAGCTGTTTTTT.

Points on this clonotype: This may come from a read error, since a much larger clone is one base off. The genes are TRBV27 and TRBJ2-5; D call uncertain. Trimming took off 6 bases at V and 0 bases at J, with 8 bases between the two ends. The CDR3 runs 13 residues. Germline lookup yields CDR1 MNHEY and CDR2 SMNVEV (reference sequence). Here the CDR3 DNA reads TGTGCCAGCAGGGACGGGTACCAAGAGACCCAGTACTTC. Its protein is CASRDGYQETQYF.

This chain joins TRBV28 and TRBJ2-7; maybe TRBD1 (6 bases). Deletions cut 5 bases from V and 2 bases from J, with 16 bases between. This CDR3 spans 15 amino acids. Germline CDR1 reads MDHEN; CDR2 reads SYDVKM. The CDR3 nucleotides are TGTGCCAGCAGTGCCACAGGGTCTGTCGCCTACGAGCAGTACTTC. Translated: CASSATGSVAYEQYF.

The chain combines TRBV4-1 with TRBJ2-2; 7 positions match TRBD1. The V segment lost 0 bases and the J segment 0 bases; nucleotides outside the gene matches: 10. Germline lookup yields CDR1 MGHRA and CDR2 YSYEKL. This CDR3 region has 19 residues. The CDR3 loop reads CASSQDPWTGEPNTGELFF. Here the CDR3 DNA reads TGCGCCAGCAGCCAAGATCCTTGGACAGGCGAACCGAACACCGGGGAGCTGTTTTTT.

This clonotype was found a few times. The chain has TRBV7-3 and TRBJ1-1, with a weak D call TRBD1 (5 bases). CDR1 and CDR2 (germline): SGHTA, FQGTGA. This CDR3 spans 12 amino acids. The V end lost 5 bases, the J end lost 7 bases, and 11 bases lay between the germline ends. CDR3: CASSILGGEAFF. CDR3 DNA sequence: TGTGCCAGCAGCATACTCGGGGGTGAAGCTTTCTTT.

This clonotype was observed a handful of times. In nucleotides, the CDR3 is TGCGCCAGCAGCCGGCCTTTGGGCGGGGGGACCTACAATGAGCAGTTCTTC. It yields the protein CASSRPLGGGTYNEQFF. The chain is built from TRBV4-1 and TRBJ2-1; 8 nucleotides match TRBD2. The CDR3 loop spans 17 amino acids. V dropped 4 bases and J dropped 2; count of bases not matched to a gene: 10. Germline values: CDR1 MGHRA, CDR2 YSYEKL.

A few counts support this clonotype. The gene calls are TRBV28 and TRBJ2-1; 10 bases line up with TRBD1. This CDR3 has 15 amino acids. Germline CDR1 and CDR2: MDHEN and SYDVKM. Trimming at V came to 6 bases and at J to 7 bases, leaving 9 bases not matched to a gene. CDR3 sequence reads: CASSETGGLRNEQFF. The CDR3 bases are TGTGCCAGCAGCGAGACAGGGGGCCTGCGGAATGAGCAGTTCTTC.

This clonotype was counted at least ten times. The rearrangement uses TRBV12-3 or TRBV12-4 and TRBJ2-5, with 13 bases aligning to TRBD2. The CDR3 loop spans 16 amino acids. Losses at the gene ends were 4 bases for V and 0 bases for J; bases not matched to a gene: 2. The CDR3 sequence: CASSSGLAGDQETQYF. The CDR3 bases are TGTGCCAGCAGTTCCGGACTAGCGGGGGACCAAGAGACCCAGTACTTC.

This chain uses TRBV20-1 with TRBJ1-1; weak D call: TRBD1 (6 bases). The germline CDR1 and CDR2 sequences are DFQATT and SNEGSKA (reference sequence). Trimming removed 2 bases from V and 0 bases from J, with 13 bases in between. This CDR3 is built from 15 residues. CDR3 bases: TGCAGTGCTAGAAGGACAGCAACCATGAACACTGAAGCTTTCTTT. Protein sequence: CSARRTATMNTEAFF.

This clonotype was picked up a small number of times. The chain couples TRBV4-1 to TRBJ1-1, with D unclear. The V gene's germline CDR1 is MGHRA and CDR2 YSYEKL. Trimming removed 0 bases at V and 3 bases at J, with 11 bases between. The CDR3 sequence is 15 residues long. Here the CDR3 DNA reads TGCGCCAGCAGCCAAGATCCGACCAGCTACACTGAAGCTTTCTTT. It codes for CASSQDPTSYTEAFF.

CDR3 protein: CASTPAGYYPGTGELFF. In DNA, the CDR3 is TGTGCCAGCACCCCGGCGGGGTATTATCCGGGCACCGGGGAGCTGTTTTTT. The chain combines TRBV7-2 with TRBJ2-2; maybe TRBD2 (6 bases). There are 17 residues in the CDR3. Trimming removed 7 bases from V and 4 bases from J, with 22 bases in between. Germline-derived CDR1 and CDR2 are SGHTA and FQGNSA.

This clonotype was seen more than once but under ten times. The DNA of the CDR3 is TGTGCCAGCAGTGAAGTAGGACGGGGAGAGACCCAGTACTTC. Translated: CASSEVGRGETQYF. The chain links TRBV2 to TRBJ2-5; D perhaps matches TRBD2 (5 bases). Germline V lookup: CDR1 SNHLY, CDR2 FYNNEI. Trimming stripped 1 base from V and 4 bases from J, with 10 bases between. The CDR3 contains 14 residues. Complete variable domain (other parts from reference TRBV2 and TRBJ2-5): EPEVTQTPSHQVTQMGQEVILRCVPISNHLYFYWYRQILGQKVEFLVSFYNNEISEKSEIFDDQFSVERPDGSNFTLKIRSTKLEDSAMYFCASSEVGRGETQYFGPGTRLLVL.

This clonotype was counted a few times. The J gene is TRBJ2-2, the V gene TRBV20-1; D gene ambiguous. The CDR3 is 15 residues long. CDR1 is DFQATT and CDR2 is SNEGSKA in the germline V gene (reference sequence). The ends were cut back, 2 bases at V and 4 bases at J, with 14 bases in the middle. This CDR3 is CSARISRDTTGELFF. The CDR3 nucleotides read TGCAGTGCTAGAATCAGTCGTGATACCACCGGGGAGCTGTTTTTT.

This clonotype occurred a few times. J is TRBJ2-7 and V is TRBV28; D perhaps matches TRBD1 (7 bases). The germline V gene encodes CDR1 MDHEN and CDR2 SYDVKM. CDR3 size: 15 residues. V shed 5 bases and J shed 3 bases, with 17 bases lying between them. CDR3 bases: TGTGCCAGCAGTCCGAACAGGGGACTCAACTACGAGCAGTACTTC. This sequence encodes CASSPNRGLNYEQYF. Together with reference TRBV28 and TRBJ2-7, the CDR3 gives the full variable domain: DVKVTQSSRYLVKRTGEKVFLECVQDMDHENMFWYRQDPGLGLRLIYFSYDVKMKEKGDIPEGYSVSREKKERFSLILESASTNQTSMYLCASSPNRGLNYEQYFGPGTRLTVT.

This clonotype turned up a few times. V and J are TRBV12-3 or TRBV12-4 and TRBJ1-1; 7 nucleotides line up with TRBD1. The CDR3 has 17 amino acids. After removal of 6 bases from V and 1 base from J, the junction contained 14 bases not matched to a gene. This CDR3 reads CASRSIGTRGANTEAFF. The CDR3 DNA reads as TGTGCCAGCAGGTCAATTGGGACCAGGGGGGCGAACACTGAAGCTTTCTTT.

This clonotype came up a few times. CDR3 residues: CASSEGARNYEQYF. CDR3 nucleotide sequence: TGTGCCAGCAGTGAAGGTGCCAGGAACTACGAGCAGTACTTC. The V gene is TRBV2, the J gene TRBJ2-7; D gene uncertain. The V gene's germline CDR1 is SNHLY and CDR2 FYNNEI. V was shortened by 1 base and J by 3 bases, with 10 bases between the two germline ends. CDR3 length: 14 residues.

The CDR3 loop reads CATSRDLPPVELFF. CDR3 bases: TGTGCCACCAGCAGAGATCTTCCCCCAGTCGAGCTGTTTTTT. The genes are TRBV15 and TRBJ2-2, with D uncertain. This CDR3 contains 14 residues. Trimming cost V 0 bases and J 11 bases, with 13 bases left between them. Germline V CDR1 and CDR2: LNHNV, YYDKDF (reference sequence). Full variable domain (rest looked up from reference TRBV15 and TRBJ2-2): DAMVIQNPRYQVTQFGKPVTLSCSQTLNHNVMYWYQQKSSQAPKLLFHYYDKDFNNEADTPDNFQSRRPNTSFCFLDIRSPGLGDTAMYLCATSRDLPPVELFFGEGSRLTVL.

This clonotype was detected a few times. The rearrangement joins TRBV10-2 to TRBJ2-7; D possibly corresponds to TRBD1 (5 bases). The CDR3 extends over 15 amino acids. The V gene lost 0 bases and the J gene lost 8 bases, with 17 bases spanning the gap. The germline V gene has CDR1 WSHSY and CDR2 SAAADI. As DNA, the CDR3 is TGCGCCAGCAGTGAGTCGAAGGGGCGCGGATTTAAGCAGTACTTC. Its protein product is CASSESKGRGFKQYF.

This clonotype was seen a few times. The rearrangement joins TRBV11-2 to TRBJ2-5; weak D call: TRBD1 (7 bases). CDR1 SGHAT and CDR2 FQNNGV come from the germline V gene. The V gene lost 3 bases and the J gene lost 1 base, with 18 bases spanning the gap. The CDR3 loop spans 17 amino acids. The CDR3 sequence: CASSFAPEGQSQETQYF. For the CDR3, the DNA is TGTGCCAGCAGCTTCGCACCGGAGGGACAGTCCCAAGAGACCCAGTACTTC.